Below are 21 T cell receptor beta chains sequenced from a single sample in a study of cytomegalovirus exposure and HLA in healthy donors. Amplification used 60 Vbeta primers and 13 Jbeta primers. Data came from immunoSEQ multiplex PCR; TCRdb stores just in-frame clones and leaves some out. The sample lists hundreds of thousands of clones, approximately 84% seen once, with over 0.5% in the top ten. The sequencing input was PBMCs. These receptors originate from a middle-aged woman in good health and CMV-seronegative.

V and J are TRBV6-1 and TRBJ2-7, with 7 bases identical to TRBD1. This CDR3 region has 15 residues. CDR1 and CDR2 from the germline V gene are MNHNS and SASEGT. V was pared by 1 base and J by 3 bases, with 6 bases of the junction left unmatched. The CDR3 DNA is TGTGCCAGCAGTGAAGTAAGGGACAGTATCTACGAGCAGTACTTC. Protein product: CASSEVRDSIYEQYF.

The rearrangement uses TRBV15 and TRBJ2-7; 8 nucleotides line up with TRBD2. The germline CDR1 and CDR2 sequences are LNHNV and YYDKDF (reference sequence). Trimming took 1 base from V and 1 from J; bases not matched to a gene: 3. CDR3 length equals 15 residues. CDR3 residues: CATSRASGGSYEQYF. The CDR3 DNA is TGTGCCACCAGCAGAGCGAGCGGGGGTTCCTACGAGCAGTACTTC.

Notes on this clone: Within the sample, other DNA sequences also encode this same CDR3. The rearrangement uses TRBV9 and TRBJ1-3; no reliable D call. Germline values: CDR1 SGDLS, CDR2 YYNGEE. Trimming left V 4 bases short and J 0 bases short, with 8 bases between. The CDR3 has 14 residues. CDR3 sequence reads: CASSPVSSGNTIYF. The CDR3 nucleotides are TGTGCCAGCAGCCCCGTTAGCTCTGGAAACACCATATATTTT.

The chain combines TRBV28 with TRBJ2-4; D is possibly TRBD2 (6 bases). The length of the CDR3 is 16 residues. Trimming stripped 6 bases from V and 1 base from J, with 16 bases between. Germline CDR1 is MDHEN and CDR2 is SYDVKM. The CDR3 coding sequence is TGTGCCAGCAGCCCAGCGGGTGGAATCGCCAAAAACATTCAGTACTTC. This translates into CASSPAGGIAKNIQYF.

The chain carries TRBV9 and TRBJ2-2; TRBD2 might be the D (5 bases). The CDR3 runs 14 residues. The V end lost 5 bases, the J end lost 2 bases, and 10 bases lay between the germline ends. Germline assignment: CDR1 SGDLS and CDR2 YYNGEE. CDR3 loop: CASSQEANTGELFF. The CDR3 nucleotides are TGTGCCAGCAGTCAGGAGGCTAACACCGGGGAGCTGTTTTTT.

The CDR3 nucleotides read TGTGCCACCAGCAGAGAACGGGACAGGGTTGCAACTAATGAAAAACTGTTTTTT. Its protein is CATSRERDRVATNEKLFF. The gene calls are TRBV15 and TRBJ1-4; 9 nucleotides align to TRBD1. V trimming: 0 bases; J trimming: 0 bases; junction bases outside the gene matches: 5. Germline V gives CDR1 LNHNV, CDR2 YYDKDF (reference sequence). CDR3 size: 18 residues.

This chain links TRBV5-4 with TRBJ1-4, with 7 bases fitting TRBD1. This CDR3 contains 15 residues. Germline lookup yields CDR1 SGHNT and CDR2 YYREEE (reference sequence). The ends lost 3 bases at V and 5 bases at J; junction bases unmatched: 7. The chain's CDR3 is CASSWGGTANEKLFF. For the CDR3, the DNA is TGTGCCAGCAGCTGGGGTGGGACAGCAAATGAAAAACTGTTTTTT.

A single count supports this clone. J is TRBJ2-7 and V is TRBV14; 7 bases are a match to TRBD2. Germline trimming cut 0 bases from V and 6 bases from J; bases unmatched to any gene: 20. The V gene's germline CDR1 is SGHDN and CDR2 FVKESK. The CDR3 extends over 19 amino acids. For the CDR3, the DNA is TGTGCCAGCAGCCAAGATGGGTCCCTCCTCGGGGGGTTCCCCCTCGAGCAGTACTTC. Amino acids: CASSQDGSLLGGFPLEQYF.

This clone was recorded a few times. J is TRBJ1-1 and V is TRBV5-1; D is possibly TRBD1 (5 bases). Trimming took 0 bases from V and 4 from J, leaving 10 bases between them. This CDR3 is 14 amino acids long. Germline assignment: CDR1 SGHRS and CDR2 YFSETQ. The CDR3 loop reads CASSLAGQITEAFF. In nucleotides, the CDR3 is TGCGCCAGCAGCTTGGCAGGACAAATCACTGAAGCTTTCTTT.

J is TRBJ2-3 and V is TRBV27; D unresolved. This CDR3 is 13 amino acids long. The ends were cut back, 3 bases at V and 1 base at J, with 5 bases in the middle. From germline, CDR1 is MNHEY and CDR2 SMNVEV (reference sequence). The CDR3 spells CASSFSGTDTQYF. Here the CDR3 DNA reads TGTGCCAGCAGTTTCTCGGGCACAGATACGCAGTATTTT.

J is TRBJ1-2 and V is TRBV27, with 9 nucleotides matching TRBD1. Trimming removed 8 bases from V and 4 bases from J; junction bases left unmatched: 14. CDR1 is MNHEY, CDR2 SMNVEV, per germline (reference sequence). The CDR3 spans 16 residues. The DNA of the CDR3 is TGTGCCAGCCCTTCAACCTCCCGGGACAGGGTCTATGGCTACACCTTC. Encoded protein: CASPSTSRDRVYGYTF.

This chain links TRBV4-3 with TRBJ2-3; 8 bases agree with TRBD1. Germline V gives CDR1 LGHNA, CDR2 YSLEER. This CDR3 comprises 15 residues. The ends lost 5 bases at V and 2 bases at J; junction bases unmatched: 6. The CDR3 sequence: CASSRTGSTTDTQYF. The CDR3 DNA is TGCGCCAGCAGCAGGACAGGGAGCACCACAGATACGCAGTATTTT.

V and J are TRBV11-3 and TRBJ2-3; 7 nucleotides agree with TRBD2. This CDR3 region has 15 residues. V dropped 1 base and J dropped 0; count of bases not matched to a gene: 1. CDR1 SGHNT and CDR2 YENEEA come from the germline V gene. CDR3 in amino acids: CASSLGGGSTDTQYF. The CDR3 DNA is TGTGCCAGCAGCTTAGGCGGGGGAAGCACAGATACGCAGTATTTT.

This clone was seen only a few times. The CDR3 nucleotides are TGTGCCAGAAGCCCCACGCGGGACAGGGTATACGAGCAGTACTTC. It is translated as CARSPTRDRVYEQYF. The V gene is TRBV5-3, the J gene TRBJ2-5, with 9 bases matching TRBD1. The assigned J gene may be wrong: the sequence end matches TRBJ2-7 better. TRBV5-3 is marked as an open reading frame, function uncertain. This CDR3 comprises 15 residues.

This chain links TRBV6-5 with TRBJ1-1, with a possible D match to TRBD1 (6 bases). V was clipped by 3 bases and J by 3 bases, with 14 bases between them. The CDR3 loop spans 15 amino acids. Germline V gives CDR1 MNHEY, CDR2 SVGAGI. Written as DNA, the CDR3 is TGTGCCAGCAGTTATGGGGGGGCGCGGGACACTGAAGCTTTCTTT. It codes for CASSYGGARDTEAFF.

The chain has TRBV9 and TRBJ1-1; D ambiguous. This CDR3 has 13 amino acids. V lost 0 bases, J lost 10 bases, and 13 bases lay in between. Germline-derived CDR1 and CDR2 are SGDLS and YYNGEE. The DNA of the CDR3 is TGTGCCAGCAGCGTAGCCGGGTCGGAGTTAGCTTTCTTT. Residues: CASSVAGSELAFF. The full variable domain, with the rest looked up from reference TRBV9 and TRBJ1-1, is DSGVTQTPKHLITATGQRVTLRCSPRSGDLSVYWYQQSLDQGLQFLIQYYNGEERAKGNILERFSAQQFPDLHSELNLSSLELGDSALYFCASSVAGSELAFFGQGTRLTVV.

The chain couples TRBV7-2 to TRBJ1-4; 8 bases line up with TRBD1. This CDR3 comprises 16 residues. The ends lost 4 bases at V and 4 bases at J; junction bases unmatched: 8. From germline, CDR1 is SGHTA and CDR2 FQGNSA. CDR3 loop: CASSSPRTGINEKLFF. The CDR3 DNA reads TGTGCCAGCAGCTCCCCCCGGACAGGGATTAATGAAAAACTGTTTTTT.

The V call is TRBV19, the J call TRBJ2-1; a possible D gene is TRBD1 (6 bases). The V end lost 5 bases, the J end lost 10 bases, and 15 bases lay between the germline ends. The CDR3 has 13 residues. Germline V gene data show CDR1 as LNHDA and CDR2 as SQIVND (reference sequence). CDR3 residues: CASSGVLDSEQFF. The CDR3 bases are TGTGCCAGTAGTGGTGTTTTGGACAGCGAGCAGTTCTTC.

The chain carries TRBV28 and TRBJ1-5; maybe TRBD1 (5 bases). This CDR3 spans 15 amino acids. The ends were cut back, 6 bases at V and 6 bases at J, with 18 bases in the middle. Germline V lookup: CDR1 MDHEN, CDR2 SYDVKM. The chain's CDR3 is CASSAPQGRVQPQHF. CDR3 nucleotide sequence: TGTGCCAGCAGCGCCCCGCAGGGCAGGGTTCAGCCCCAGCATTTT.

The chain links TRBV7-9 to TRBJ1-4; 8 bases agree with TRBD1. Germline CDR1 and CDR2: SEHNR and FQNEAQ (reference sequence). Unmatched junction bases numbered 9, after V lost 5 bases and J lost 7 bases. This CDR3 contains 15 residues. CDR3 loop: CASSRNTGGTEKLFF. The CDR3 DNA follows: TGTGCCAGCAGCCGAAACACAGGGGGGACTGAAAAACTGTTTTTT. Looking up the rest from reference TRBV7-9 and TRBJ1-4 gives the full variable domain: DTGVSQNPRHKITKRGQNVTFRCDPISEHNRLYWYRQTLGQGPEFLTYFQNEAQLEKSRLLSDRFSAERPKGSFSTLEIQRTEQGDSAMYLCASSRNTGGTEKLFFGSGTQLSVL.

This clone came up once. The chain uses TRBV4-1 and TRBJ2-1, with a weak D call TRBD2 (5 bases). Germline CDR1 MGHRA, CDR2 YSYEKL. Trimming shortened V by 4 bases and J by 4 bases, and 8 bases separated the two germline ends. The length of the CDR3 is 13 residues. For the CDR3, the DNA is TGCGCCAGCAGCCGAGCGGAGTACAATGAGCAGTTCTTC. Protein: CASSRAEYNEQFF.